These T cell receptor beta chains were read from a single sample in a study of CD8+CD57+ T cells in acquired aplastic anemia. TCRdb re-derived calls from the reads in MiXCR, one entry per CDR3 protein. The sample consists of about 110,000 distinct CDR3 sequences, approximately 49% of them appearing once. The specimen was sorted CD4+, CD8+, or CD8+CD57+ T cells (not recorded which) from PBMCs. The receptors shown here come from a human donor in good health, serving as a control. Each CDR3 is given with its conserved first and last residue. A D gene is named only where the DNA matches it firmly. A row's size may be missing; if present it is once, few, many or a size class.

V	size	J	D	CDR3	DNA
TRBV29-1	many	TRBJ2-5	NA	CSVELAGIQETQYF	TGCAGCGTTGAATTGGCGGGGATACAAGAGACCCAGTACTTC
TRBV20-1	once	TRBJ1-5	NA	CSASPFSGNQPQHF	TGCAGTGCTAGTCCCTTTAGTGGCAATCAGCCCCAGCATTTT
TRBV11-2	NA	TRBJ2-3	NA	CASSPQEISTDTQYF	TGTGCCAGCAGCCCTCAAGAGATTAGCACAGATACGCAGTATTTT
TRBV7-9	NA	TRBJ1-2	TRBD1	CASSPGQGRVDGYTF	TGTGCCAGCAGCCCCGGACAGGGCAGAGTCGATGGCTACACCTTC
TRBV20-1	NA	TRBJ1-1	NA	CSARPPTGNTEAFF	TGCAGTGCTAGACCCCCCACAGGGAACACTGAAGCTTTCTTT
TRBV7-2	NA	TRBJ2-5	NA	CASSLGAQYF	TGTGCCAGCAGCTTAGGGGCCCAGTACTTC
TRBV5-4	few	TRBJ2-1	TRBD2	CASSLARLAGGVQYEQFF	TGTGCCAGCAGCTTGGCCAGACTAGCGGGGGGTGTCCAATATGAGCAGTTCTTC
TRBV24-1	NA	TRBJ2-1	NA	CATSDWSEQQFF	TGTGCCACCAGTGATTGGTCCGAGCAGCAGTTCTTC
TRBV7-2	few	TRBJ2-5	NA	CASSFGSGWETQYF	TGTGCCAGCAGCTTTGGGTCGGGGTGGGAGACCCAGTACTTC
TRBV10-3	once	TRBJ2-7	NA	CAISDRGVRVRGEQYF	TGTGCCATCAGTGATAGGGGGGTGCGAGTTCGAGGGGAGCAGTACTTC
TRBV6-2/TRBV6-3	many	TRBJ2-1	NA	CASSYGTSQGNEQFF	TGTGCCAGCAGTTACGGTACTAGTCAGGGAAATGAGCAGTTCTTC